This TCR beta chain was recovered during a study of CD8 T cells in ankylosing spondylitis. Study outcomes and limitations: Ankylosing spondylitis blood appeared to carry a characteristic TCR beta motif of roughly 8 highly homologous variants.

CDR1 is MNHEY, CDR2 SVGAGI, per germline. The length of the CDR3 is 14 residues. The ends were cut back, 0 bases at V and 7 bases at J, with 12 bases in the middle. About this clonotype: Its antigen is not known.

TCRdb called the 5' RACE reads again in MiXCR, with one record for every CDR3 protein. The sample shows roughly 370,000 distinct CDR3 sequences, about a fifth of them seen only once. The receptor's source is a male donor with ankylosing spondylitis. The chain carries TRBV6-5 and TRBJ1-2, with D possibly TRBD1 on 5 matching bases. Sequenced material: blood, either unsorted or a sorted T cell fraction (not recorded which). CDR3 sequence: CASSYSKQASGYTF. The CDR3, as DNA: TGTGCCAGCAGTTACTCGAAACAGGCCAGTGGCTACACCTTC.